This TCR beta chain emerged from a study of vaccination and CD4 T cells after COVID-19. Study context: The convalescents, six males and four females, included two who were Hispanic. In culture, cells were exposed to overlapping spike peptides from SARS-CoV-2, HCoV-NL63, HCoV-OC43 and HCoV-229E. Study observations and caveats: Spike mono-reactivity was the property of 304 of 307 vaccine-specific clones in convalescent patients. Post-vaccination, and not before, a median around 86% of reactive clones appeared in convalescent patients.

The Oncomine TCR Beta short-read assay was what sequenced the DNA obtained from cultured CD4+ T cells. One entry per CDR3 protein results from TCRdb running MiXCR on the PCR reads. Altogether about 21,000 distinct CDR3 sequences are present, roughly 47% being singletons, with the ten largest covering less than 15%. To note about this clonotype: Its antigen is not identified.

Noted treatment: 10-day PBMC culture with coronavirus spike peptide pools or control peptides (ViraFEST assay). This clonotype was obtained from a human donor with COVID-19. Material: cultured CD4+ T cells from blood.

CDR3 in DNA: TGTGCCAGCAGTGAGCTCGGGACCACAGATACGCAGTATTTT. This translates into CASSELGTTDTQYF. The rearrangement uses TRBV2 and TRBJ2-3; D tentatively reads TRBD1 or TRBD2 (5 bases each). Between the trimmed V and J ends, which lost 3 bases and 2 bases, there was a span of 9 bases. Germline lookup yields CDR1 SNHLY and CDR2 FYNNEI. This CDR3 region has 14 residues. The variable domain in full, with the rest retrieved from reference TRBV2 and TRBJ2-3, is EPEVTQTPSHQVTQMGQEVILRCVPISNHLYFYWYRQILGQKVEFLVSFYNNEISEKSEIFDDQFSVERPDGSNFTLKIRSTKLEDSAMYFCASSELGTTDTQYFGPGTRLTVL.